This TCR beta chain was sequenced for a study of shared clonotypes between healthy human individuals. Whole-study context: Those who served as donors were a couple of women and a few men between the ages of 18 and 49.

Sorted-subset replicate PCRs used 200 ng DNA, about 30,000 T cell genomes. Assay: immunoSEQ multiplex PCR; the TCRdb copy retains only in-frame clones and omits some. The data contain 2 million to 2.5 million clones, roughly 93% of them singletons. General study findings and limits: A small donor pool kept down the genetic and exposure-history diversity that was represented.

CDR1 and CDR2 (germline): DFQATT, SNEGSKA (reference sequence). The CDR3 contains 11 residues. The V gene lost 1 base and the J gene lost 11 bases, with 11 bases spanning the gap. On this clone itself: Its antigen is as yet unknown.

The source is a man aged 18-30 years in good health. Some clones in this sample may be carry-over from other donors' samples. The sequencing sample was made of naive CD4+ T cells from PBMCs. Indicated subset: CD45RA+ positively selected. The rearrangement links TRBV20-1 to TRBJ1-1, with D hard to call. CDR3 in DNA: TGCAGTGCTAGAGTTGGCGTTTTGGCTTTCTTT. As protein: CSARVGVLAFF.